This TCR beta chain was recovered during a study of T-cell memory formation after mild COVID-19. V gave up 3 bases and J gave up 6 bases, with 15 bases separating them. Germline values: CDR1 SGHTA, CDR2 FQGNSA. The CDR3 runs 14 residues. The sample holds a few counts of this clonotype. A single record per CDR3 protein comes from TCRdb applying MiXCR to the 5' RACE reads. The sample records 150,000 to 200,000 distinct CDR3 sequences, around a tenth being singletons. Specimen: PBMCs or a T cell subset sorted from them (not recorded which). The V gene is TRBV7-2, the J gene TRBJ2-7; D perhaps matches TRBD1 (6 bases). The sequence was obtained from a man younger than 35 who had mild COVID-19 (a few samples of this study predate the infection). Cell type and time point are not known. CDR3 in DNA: TGTGCCAGCAGCTTTCAGGGGTCGGCCGGCGAGCAGTACTTC. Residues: CASSFQGSAGEQYF.